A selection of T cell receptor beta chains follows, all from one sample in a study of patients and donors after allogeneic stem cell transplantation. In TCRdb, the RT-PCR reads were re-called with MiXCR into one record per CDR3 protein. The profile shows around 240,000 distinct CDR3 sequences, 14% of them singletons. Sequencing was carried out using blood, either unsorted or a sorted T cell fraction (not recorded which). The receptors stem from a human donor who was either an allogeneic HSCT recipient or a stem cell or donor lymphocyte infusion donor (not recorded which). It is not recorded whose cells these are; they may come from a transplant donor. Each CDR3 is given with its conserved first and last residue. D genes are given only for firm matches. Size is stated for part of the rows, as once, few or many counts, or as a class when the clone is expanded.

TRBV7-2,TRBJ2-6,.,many,CASSLRGDSGANVLTF,TGTGCCAGCAGCTTAAGGGGTGACTCTGGGGCCAACGTCCTGACTTTC
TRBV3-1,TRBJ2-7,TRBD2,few,CASSPRLGRENHEQYF,TGTGCCAGCAGCCCGCGCCTCGGGCGGGAGAACCACGAGCAGTACTTC
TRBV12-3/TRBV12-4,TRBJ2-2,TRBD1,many,CASSLGGTGGGTGELFF,TGTGCCAGCAGTTTAGGGGGGACAGGGGGAGGCACCGGGGAGCTGTTTTTT
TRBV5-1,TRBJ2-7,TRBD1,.,CASLGQGGEQYF,TGCGCCAGCTTAGGACAGGGAGGCGAGCAGTACTTC
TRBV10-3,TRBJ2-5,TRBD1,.,CAISARDRGKETQYF,TGTGCCATCAGTGCTCGGGACAGGGGAAAAGAGACCCAGTACTTC
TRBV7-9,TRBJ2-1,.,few,CASSRITGEVMNEQFF,TGTGCCAGCAGCCGTATTACAGGGGAGGTGATGAATGAGCAGTTCTTC
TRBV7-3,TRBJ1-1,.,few,CASSLKESAEAFF,TGTGCCAGCAGCTTAAAGGAGTCGGCTGAAGCTTTCTTT
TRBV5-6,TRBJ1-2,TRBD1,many,CASSPQGSGYGYTF,TGTGCCAGCAGTCCACAGGGGTCTGGCTATGGCTACACCTTC
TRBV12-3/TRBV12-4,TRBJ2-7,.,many,CASSLDGDLLYEQYF,TGTGCCAGCAGCCTAGACGGAGACCTTCTCTACGAGCAGTACTTC
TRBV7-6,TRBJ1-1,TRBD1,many,CASSPPGQVTEAFF,TGTGCCAGCAGCCCCCCGGGACAGGTCACTGAAGCTTTCTTT
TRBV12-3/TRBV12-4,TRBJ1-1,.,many,CASSLGVEAEAFF,TGTGCCAGCAGTTTGGGGGTAGAGGCTGAAGCTTTCTTT
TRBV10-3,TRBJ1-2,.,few,CAISEGRTAPNYGYTF,TGTGCCATCAGTGAGGGCAGGACAGCACCTAACTATGGCTACACCTTC
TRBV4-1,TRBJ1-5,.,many,CASSRLPGSQPQHF,TGCGCCAGCAGCCGATTACCGGGGAGCCAGCCCCAGCATTTT
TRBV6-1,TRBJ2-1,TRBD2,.,CASESGVSYNEQFF,TGTGCCAGCGAAAGCGGGGTCTCCTACAATGAGCAGTTCTTC
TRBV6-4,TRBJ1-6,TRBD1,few,CASRMTGESPLHF,TGTGCCAGCAGGATGACAGGGGAATCACCCCTCCACTTT
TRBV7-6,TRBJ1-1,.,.,CASSLSVGAINTEAFF,TGTGCCAGCAGCTTAAGTGTCGGTGCGATAAACACTGAAGCTTTCTTT
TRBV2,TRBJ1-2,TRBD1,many,CASSQSGTAGYTF,TGTGCCAGCAGCCAATCCGGGACAGCTGGCTACACCTTC
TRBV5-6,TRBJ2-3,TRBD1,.,CASQTEGGFSTDTQYF,TGTGCCAGCCAGACCGAAGGGGGCTTTTCGACAGATACGCAGTATTTT
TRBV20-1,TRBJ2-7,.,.,CSVSAGNLHEQYF,TGCAGTGTTTCCGCGGGCAATCTCCACGAGCAGTACTTC
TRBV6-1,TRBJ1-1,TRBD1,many,CASIRDSMNTEAFF,TGTGCCAGCATTAGGGACAGCATGAACACTGAAGCTTTCTTT
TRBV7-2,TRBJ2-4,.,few,CASSFGTVSKNIQYF,TGTGCCAGCAGCTTTGGGACTGTGAGCAAAAACATTCAGTACTTC
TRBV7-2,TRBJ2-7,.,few,CASSLDFGIGQYF,TGTGCCAGCAGCTTAGATTTCGGGATCGGGCAGTACTTC
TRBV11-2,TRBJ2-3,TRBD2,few,CASSRRTSGGADTQYF,TGTGCCAGCAGCAGAAGGACTAGCGGGGGCGCAGATACGCAGTATTTT
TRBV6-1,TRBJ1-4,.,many,CASSGRDIYSTNEKLFF,TGTGCCAGCAGTGGCCGGGACATCTACTCAACTAATGAAAAACTGTTTTTT
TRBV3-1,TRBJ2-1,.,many,CASSQAGWLNEQFF,TGTGCCAGCAGCCAAGCGGGATGGTTAAATGAGCAGTTCTTC
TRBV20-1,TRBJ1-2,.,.,CSARDAQKKGYGYTF,TGCAGTGCTAGAGATGCCCAGAAAAAAGGCTATGGCTACACCTTC
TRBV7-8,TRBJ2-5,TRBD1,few,CASSSPSPGQLETQYF,TGTGCCAGCAGCTCCCCTTCTCCGGGACAGCTAGAGACCCAGTACTTC
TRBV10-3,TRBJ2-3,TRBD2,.,CAIGERGGSTDTQYF,TGTGCCATCGGGGAGCGGGGTGGCTCCACAGATACGCAGTATTTT
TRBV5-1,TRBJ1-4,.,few,CASSLSGAGQEKLFF,TGCGCCAGCAGCTTGTCGGGGGCGGGTCAGGAAAAACTGTTTTTT
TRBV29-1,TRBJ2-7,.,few,CSVTTGSYEQYF,TGCAGCGTTACAACAGGGTCCTACGAGCAGTACTTC
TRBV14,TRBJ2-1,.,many,CASSQDRGSKFF,TGTGCCAGCAGCCAAGATCGCGGCAGCAAGTTCTTC
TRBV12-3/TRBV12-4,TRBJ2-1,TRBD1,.,CASSLRQGAHDEQFF,TGTGCCAGCAGTTTAAGGCAGGGGGCGCACGATGAGCAGTTCTTC
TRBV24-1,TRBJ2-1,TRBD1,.,CATSDPGQGKDNEQFF,TGTGCCACCAGTGACCCTGGACAGGGGAAGGACAATGAGCAGTTCTTC
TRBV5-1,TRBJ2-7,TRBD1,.,CASTPGTEVSYEQYF,TGCGCCAGCACACCAGGGACAGAAGTTTCCTACGAGCAGTACTTC